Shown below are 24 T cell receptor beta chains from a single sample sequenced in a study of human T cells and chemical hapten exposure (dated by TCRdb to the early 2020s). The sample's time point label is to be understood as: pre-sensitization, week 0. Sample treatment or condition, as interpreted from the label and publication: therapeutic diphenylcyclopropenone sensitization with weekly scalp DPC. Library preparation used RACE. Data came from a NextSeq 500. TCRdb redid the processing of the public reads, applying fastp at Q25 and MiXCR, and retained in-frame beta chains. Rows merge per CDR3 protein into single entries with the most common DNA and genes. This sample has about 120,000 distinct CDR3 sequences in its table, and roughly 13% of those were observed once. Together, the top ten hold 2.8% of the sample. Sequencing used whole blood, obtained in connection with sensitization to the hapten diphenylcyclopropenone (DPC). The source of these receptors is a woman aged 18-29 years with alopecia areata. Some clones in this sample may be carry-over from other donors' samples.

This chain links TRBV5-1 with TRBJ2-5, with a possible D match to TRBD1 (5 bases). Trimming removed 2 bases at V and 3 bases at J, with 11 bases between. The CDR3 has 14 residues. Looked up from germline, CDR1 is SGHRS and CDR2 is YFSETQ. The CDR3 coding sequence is TGCGCCAGCAGCTTAGGGGTCGTGAAAGAGACCCAGTACTTC. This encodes CASSLGVVKETQYF.

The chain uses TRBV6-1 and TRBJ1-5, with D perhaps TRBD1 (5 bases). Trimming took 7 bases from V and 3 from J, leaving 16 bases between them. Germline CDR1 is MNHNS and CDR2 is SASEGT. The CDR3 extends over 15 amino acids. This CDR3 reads CASISGAAINQPQHF. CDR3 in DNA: TGTGCCAGCATAAGCGGGGCAGCCATCAATCAGCCCCAGCATTTT.

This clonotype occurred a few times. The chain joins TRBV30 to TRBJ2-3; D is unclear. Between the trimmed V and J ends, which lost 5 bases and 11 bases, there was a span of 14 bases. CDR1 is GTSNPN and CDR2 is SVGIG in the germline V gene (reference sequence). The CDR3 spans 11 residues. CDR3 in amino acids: CAWGPNPRQYF. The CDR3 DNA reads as TGTGCCTGGGGACCTAACCCCAGGCAGTATTTT. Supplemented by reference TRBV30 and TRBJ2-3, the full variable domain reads SQTIHQWPATLVQPVGSPLSLECTVEGTSNPNLYWYRQAAGRGLQLLFYSVGIGQISSEVPQNLSASRPQDRQFILSSKKLLLSDSGFYLCAWGPNPRQYFGPGTRLTVL.

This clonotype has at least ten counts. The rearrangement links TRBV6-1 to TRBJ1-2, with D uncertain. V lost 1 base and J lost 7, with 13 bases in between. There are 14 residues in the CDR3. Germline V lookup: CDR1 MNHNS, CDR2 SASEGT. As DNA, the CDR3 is TGTGCCAGCAGTGAAGGGATAGTGTTTGGTGGCTACACCTTC. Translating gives CASSEGIVFGGYTF.

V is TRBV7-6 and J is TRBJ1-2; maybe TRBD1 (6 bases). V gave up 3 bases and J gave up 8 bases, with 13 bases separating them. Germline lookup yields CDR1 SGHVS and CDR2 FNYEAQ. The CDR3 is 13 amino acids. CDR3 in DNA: TGTGCCAGCAGCTTTACAGGGTATGCGGGCTACACCTTC. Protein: CASSFTGYAGYTF.

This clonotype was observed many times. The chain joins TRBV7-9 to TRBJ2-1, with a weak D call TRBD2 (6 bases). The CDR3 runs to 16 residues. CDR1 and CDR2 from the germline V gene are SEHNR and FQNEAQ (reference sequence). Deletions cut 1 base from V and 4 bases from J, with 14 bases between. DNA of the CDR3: TGTGCCAGCAGCTTAGGCCCGGGGGACCCATACAATGAGCAGTTCTTC. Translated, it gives CASSLGPGDPYNEQFF.

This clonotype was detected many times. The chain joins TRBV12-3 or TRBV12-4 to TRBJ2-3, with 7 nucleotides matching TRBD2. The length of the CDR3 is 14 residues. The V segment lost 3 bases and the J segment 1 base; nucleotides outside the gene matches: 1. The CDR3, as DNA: TGTGCCAGCAGTTTCCGGGGGGGCACAGATACGCAGTATTTT. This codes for CASSFRGGTDTQYF.

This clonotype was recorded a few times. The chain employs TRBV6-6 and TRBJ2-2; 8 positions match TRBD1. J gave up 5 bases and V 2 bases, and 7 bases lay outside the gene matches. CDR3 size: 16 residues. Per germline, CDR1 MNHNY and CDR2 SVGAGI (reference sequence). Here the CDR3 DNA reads TGTGCCAGCAGTTACACCGGGACAGGATTTACCGGGGAGCTGTTTTTT. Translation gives CASSYTGTGFTGELFF.

The DNA of the CDR3 is TGTGCCAGCTCACCACCGTTTGCAGGGATGGATAACTATGGCTACACCTTC. It specifies CASSPPFAGMDNYGYTF. This rearrangement joins TRBV18 to TRBJ1-2; D is perhaps TRBD1 (5 bases). V shed 0 bases and J shed 1 base, with 15 bases lying between them. Germline lookup yields CDR1 KGHSH and CDR2 LQKENI. The CDR3 covers 17 residues.

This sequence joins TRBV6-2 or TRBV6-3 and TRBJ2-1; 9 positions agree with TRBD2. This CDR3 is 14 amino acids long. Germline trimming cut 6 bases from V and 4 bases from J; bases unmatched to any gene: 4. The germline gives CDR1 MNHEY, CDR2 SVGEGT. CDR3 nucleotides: TGTGCCAGCAGCATAGCGGGGGTGTACAATGAGCAGTTCTTC. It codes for CASSIAGVYNEQFF.

The CDR3 coding sequence is TGTGCCAGCAGCTTATACTCCGAAGAGACCCAGTACTTC. As protein: CASSLYSEETQYF. This chain connects TRBV13 to TRBJ2-5; D gene uncertain. CDR1 is PRHDT and CDR2 is FYEKMQ in the germline V gene (reference sequence). V lost 2 bases, J lost 3 bases, and 7 bases lay in between. The CDR3 extends over 13 amino acids.

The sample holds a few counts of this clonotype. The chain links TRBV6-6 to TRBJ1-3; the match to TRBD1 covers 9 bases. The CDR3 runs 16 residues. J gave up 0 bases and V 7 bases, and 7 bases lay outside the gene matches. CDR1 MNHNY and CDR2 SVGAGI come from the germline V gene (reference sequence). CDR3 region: CASTSQGAISGNTIYF. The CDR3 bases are TGTGCCAGCACCTCACAGGGGGCCATCTCTGGAAACACCATATATTTT.

CDR3 sequence reads: CASSPPALGPVSNEQFF. In DNA, the CDR3 is TGTGCCAGCAGTCCTCCGGCATTAGGCCCGGTCAGCAATGAGCAGTTCTTC. This sequence joins TRBV12-3 or TRBV12-4 and TRBJ2-1, with D unresolved. Trimming left V 5 bases short and J 6 bases short, with 23 bases between. CDR3 length equals 17 residues.

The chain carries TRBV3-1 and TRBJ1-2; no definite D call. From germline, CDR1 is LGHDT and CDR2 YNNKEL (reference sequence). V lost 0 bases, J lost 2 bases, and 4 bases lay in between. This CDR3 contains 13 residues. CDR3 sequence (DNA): TGTGCCAGCAGCCAAGACAGAAACTATGGCTACACCTTC. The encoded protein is CASSQDRNYGYTF. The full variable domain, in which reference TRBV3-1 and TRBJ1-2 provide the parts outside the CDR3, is DTAVSQTPKYLVTQMGNDKSIKCEQNLGHDTMYWYKQDSKKFLKIMFSYNNKELIINETVPNRFSPKSPDKAHLNLHINSLELGDSAVYFCASSQDRNYGYTFGSGTRLTVV.

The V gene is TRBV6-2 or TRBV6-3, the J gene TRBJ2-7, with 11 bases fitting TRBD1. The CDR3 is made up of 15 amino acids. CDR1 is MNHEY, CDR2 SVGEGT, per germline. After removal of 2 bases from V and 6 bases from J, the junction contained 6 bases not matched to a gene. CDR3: CASSYADRGPCEQYF. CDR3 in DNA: TGTGCCAGCAGTTACGCGGACAGGGGGCCCTGCGAGCAGTACTTC.

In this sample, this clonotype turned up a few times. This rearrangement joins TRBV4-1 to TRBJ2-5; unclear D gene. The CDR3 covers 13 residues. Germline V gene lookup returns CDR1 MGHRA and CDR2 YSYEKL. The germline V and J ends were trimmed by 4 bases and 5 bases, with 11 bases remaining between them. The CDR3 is CASSPAGVETQYF. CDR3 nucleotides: TGCGCCAGCAGCCCCGCTGGAGTTGAGACCCAGTACTTC.

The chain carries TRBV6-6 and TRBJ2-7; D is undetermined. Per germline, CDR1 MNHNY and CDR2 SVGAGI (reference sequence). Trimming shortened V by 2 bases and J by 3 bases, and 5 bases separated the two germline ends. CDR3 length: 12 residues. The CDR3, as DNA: TGTGCCAGCAGTTACACCCTCTACGAGCAGTACTTC. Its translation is CASSYTLYEQYF.

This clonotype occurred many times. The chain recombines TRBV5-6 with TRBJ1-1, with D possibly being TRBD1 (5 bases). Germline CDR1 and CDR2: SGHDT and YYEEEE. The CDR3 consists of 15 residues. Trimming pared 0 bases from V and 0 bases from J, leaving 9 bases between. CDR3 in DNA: TGTGCCAGCAGCTTGGTTGGGGGGATGAACACTGAAGCTTTCTTT. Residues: CASSLVGGMNTEAFF. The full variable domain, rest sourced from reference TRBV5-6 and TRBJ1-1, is DAGVTQSPTHLIKTRGQQVTLRCSPKSGHDTVSWYQQALGQGPQFIFQYYEEEERQRGNFPDRFSGHQFPNYSSELNVNALLLGDSALYLCASSLVGGMNTEAFFGQGTRLTVV.

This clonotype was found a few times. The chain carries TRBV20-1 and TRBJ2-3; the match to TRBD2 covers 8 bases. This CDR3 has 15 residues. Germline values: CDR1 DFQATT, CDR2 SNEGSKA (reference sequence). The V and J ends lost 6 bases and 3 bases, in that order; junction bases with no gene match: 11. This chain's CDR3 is CSADPRTSLTDTQYF. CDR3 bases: TGCAGTGCCGACCCAAGGACTAGCTTAACAGATACGCAGTATTTT.

The CDR3 DNA is TGTGCCAGCAGCCCCGGTACAGGCTACGAGCAGTACTTC. This encodes CASSPGTGYEQYF. The chain recombines TRBV27 with TRBJ2-7, with D possibly being TRBD1 (5 bases). The CDR3 runs to 13 residues. From germline, CDR1 is MNHEY and CDR2 SMNVEV (reference sequence). With 6 bases removed from V and 3 bases from J, the gap between germline ends came to 12 bases.

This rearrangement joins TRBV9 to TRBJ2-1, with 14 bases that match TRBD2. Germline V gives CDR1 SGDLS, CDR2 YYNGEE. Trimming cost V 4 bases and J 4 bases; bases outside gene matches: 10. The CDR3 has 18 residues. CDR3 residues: CASSSGLAGALAYNEQFF. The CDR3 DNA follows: TGTGCCAGCAGCTCGGGACTAGCGGGGGCCCTAGCATACAATGAGCAGTTCTTC. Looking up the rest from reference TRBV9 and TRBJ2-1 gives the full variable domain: DSGVTQTPKHLITATGQRVTLRCSPRSGDLSVYWYQQSLDQGLQFLIQYYNGEERAKGNILERFSAQQFPDLHSELNLSSLELGDSALYFCASSSGLAGALAYNEQFFGPGTRLTVL.

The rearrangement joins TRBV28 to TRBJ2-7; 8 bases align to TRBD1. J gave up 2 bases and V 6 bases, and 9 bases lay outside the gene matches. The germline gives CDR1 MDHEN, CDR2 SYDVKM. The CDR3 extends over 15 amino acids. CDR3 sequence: CASSLPGQGAYEQYF. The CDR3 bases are TGTGCCAGCAGCCTACCCGGACAGGGCGCCTACGAGCAGTACTTC.

The CDR3 region has the DNA TGCGCCAGCAGCCAAGCTGGGGCCAACGTCCTGACTTTC. Amino acid sequence: CASSQAGANVLTF. This sequence joins TRBV4-3 and TRBJ2-6; unclear D gene. CDR1 LGHNA and CDR2 YSLEER come from the germline V gene. This CDR3 has 13 residues. V was shortened by 1 base and J by 2 bases, with 0 bases between the two germline ends.

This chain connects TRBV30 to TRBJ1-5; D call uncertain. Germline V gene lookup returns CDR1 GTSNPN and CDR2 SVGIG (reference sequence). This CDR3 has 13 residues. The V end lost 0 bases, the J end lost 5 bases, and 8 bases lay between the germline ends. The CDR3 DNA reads TGTGCCTGGAGTGTAGGAGTCCATCAGCCCCAGCATTTT. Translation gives CAWSVGVHQPQHF.